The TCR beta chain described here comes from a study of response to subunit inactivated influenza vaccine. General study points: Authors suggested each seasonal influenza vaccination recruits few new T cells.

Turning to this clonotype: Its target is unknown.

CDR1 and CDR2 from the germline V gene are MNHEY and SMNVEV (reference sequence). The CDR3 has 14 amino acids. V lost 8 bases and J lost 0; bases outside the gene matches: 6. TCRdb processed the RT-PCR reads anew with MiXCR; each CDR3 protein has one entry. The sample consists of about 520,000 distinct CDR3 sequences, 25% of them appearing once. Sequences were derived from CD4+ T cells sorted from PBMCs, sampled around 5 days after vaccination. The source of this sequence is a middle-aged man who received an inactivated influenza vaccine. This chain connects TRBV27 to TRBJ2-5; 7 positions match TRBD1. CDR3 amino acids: CASRLGQNQETQYF. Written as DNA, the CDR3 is TGTGCCAGCCGCCTGGGACAGAACCAAGAGACCCAGTACTTC.